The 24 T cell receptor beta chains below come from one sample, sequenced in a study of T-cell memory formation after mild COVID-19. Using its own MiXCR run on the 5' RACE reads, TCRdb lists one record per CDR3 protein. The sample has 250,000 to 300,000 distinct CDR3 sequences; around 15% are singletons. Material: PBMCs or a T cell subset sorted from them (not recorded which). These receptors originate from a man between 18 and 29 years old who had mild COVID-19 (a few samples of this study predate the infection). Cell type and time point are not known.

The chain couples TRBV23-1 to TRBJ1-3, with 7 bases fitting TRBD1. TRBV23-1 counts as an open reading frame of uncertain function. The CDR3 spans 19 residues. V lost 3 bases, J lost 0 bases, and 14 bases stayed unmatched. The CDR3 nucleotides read TGCGCCAGCAGTCAGCAGGCCGCCGGGACAGTCGACTCTGGAAACACCATATATTTT. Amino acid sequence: CASSQQAAGTVDSGNTIYF.

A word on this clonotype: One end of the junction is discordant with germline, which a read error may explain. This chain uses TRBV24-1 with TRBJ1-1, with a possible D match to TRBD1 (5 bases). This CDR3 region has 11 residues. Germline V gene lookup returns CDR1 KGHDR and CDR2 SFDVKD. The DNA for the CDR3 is TGTGCCTCCAGGGTAAACACTGAAGCTTTCTTT. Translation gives CASRVNTEAFF.

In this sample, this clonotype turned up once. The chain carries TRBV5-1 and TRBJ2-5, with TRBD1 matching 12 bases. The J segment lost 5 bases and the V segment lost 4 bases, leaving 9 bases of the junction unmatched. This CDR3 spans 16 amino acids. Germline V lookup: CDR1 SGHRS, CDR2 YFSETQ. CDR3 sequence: CASSQGTGGGLETQYF. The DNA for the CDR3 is TGCGCCAGCAGCCAAGGGACAGGGGGCGGCTTGGAGACCCAGTACTTC. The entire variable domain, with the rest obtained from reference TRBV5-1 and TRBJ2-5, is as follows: KAGVTQTPRYLIKTRGQQVTLSCSPISGHRSVSWYQQTPGQGLQFLFEYFSETQRNKGNFPGRFSGRQFSNSRSEMNVSTLELGDSALYLCASSQGTGGGLETQYFGPGTRLLVL.

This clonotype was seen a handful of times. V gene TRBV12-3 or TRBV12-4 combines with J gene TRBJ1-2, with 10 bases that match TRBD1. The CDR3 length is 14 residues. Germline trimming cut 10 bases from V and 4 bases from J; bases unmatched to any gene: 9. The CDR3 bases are TGTGCCATCGGACAGGGGGAGTGGGGCTATGGCTACACCTTC. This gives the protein CAIGQGEWGYGYTF.

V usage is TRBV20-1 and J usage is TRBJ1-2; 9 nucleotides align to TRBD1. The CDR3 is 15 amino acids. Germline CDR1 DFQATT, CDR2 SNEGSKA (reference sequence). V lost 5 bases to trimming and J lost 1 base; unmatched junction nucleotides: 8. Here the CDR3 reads CSAYSTGGVNYGYTF. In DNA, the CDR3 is TGCAGTGCTTACTCGACAGGGGGAGTTAACTATGGCTACACCTTC.

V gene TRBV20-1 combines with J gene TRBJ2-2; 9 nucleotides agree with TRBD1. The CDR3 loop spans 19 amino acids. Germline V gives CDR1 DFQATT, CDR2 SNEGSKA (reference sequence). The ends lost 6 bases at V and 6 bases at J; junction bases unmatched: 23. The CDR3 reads CSASGTGKKLGGPAGELFF. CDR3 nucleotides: TGCAGTGCCAGCGGGACAGGGAAAAAGTTGGGGGGGCCAGCCGGGGAGCTGTTTTTT.

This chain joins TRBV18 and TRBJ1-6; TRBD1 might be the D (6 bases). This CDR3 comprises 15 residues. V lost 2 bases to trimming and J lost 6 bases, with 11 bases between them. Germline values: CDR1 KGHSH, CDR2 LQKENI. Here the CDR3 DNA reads TGTGCCAGCTCACCATGGACAGATTTTAATTCACCCCTCCACTTT. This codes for CASSPWTDFNSPLHF.

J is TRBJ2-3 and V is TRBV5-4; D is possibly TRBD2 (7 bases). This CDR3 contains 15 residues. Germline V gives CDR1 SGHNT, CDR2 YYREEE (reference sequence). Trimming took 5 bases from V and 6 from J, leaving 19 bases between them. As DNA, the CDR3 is TGTGCCAGCAGTTTACCGGGGGCCGGGGGGGATACGCAGTATTTT. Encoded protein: CASSLPGAGGDTQYF.

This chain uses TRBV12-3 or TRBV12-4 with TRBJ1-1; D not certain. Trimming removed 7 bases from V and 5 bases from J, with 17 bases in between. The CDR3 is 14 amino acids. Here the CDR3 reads CASKPSPLGTEAFF. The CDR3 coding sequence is TGTGCCAGCAAACCCTCCCCGCTGGGAACTGAAGCTTTCTTT.

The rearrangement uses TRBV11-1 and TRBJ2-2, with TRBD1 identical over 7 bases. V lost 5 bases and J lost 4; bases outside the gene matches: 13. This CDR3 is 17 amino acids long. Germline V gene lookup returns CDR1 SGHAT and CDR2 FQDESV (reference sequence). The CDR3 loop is CASSPVRSGTATGELFF. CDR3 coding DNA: TGTGCCAGCAGCCCAGTAAGATCCGGGACAGCCACCGGGGAGCTGTTTTTT.

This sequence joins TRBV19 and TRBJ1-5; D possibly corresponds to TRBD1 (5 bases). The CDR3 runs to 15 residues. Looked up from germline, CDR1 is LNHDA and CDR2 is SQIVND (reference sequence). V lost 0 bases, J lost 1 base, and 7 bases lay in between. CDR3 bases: TGTGCCAGTAGTATAGAGGGGGAAAGCAATCAGCCCCAGCATTTT. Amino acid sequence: CASSIEGESNQPQHF.

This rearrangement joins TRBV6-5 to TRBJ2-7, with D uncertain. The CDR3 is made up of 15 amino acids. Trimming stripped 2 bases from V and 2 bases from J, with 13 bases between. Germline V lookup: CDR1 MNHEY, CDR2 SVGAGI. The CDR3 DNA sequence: TGTGCCAGCAGTTACGGGGAAAACGCAGCCTACGAGCAGTACTTC. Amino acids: CASSYGENAAYEQYF.

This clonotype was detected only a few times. The CDR3 DNA follows: TGTGCCAGTGGGGACTATCAGCCCCAGCATTTT. It translates to CASGDYQPQHF. The rearrangement uses TRBV19 and TRBJ1-5, with D possibly TRBD1 on 5 matching bases. The germline V and J ends were trimmed by 8 bases and 5 bases, with 7 bases remaining between them. The CDR3 runs to 11 residues. CDR1 and CDR2 (germline): LNHDA, SQIVND (reference sequence).

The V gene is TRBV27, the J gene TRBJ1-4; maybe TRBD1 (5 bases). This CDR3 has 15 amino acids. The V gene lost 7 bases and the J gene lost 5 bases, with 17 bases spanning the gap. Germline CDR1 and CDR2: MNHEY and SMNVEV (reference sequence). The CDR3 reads CASTRWGTVNEKLFF. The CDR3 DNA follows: TGTGCCAGCACCCGGTGGGGGACGGTCAATGAAAAACTGTTTTTT.

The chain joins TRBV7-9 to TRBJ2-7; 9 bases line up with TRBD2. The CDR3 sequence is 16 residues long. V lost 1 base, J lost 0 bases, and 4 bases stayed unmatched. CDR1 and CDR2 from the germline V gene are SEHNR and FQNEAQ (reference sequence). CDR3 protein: CASSLGSSGGSYEQYF. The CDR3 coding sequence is TGTGCCAGCAGCTTAGGGAGTAGCGGGGGCTCCTACGAGCAGTACTTC.

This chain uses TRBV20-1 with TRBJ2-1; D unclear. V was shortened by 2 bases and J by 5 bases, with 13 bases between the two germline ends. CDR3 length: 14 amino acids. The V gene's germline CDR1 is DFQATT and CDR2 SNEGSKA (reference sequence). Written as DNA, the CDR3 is TGCAGTGCTAGAACCCCGAACACCAACAATGAGCAGTTCTTC. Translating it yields CSARTPNTNNEQFF.

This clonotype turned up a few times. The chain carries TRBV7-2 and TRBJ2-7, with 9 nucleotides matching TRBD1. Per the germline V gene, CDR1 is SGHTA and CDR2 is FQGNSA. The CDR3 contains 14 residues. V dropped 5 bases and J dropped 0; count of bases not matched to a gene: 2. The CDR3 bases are TGTGCCAGCAGCCGGGACAGGGACTCCTACGAGCAGTACTTC. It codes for CASSRDRDSYEQYF.

The CDR3 region has the DNA TGTGCCAGCAGTTTAATTGGCGGCTACACCTTC. Amino acid sequence: CASSLIGGYTF. The chain links TRBV12-3 or TRBV12-4 to TRBJ1-2; D is unclear. There are 11 residues in the CDR3. Trimming took off 2 bases at V and 8 bases at J, with 6 bases between the two ends.

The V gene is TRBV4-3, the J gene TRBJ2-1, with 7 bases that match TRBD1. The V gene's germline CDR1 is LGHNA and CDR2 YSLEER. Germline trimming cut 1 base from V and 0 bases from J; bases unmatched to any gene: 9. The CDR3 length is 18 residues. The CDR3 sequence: CASSQAPTRQGSYNEQFF. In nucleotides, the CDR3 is TGCGCCAGCAGCCAAGCTCCCACTCGACAGGGCTCCTACAATGAGCAGTTCTTC.

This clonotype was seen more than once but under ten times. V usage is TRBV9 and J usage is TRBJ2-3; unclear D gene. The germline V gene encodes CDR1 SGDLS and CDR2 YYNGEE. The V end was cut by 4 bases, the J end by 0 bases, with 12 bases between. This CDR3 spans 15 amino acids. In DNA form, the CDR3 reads TGTGCCAGCAGCCCCCATCCGGGTAGCACAGATACGCAGTATTTT. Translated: CASSPHPGSTDTQYF.

CDR3: CASSAWDFPEGYTF. The CDR3 nucleotides read TGTGCCAGCAGTGCCTGGGACTTTCCGGAAGGCTACACCTTC. This chain connects TRBV27 to TRBJ1-2; D possibly corresponds to TRBD1 (5 bases). CDR1 is MNHEY and CDR2 is SMNVEV in the germline V gene (reference sequence). The CDR3 is 14 amino acids. V was clipped by 5 bases and J by 8 bases, with 18 bases between them.

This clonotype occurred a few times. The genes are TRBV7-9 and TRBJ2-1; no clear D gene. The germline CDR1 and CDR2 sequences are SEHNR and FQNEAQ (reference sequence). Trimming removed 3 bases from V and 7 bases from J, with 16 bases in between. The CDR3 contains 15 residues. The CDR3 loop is CASSLGQPAANEQFF. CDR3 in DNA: TGTGCCAGCAGCTTGGGCCAACCGGCGGCTAATGAGCAGTTCTTC.

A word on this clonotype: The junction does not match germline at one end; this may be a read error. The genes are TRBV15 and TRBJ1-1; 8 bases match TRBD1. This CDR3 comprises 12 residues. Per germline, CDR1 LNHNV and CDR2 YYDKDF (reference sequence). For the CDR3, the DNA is TGTGCCACCAGCAGAGATCAGGGGGCCCTGCTCTTT. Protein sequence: CATSRDQGALLF.

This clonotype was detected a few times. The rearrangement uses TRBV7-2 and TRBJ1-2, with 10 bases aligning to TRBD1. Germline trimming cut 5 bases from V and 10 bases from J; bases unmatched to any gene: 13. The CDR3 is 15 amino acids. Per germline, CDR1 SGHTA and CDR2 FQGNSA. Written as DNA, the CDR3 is TGTGCCAGCAGCCAGCGGACAGGGGGGGCAGGAGACTACACCTTC. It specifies CASSQRTGGAGDYTF.